This passage covers 7 T cell receptor beta chains from one sample sequenced in a study of cytomegalovirus exposure and HLA in healthy donors. The repertoire was sequenced with immunoSEQ multiplex PCR; TCRdb's copy has only in-frame clones and lacks some. Among under 200,000 clones listed, less than 90% were seen once. Material for sequencing was PBMCs. The receptors were sampled from a woman between 18 and 29 years old in good health and CMV-seronegative.

This chain connects TRBV9 to TRBJ1-1, with TRBD1 identical over 10 bases. The CDR3 is made up of 14 amino acids. Looked up from germline, CDR1 is SGDLS and CDR2 is YYNGEE. With V trimmed by 2 bases and J by 3 bases, 1 base remained unmatched. The CDR3 bases are TGTGCCAGCAGCGTTGGGACAGGGGACACTGAAGCTTTCTTT. It is translated as CASSVGTGDTEAFF.

The V call is TRBV5-6, the J call TRBJ2-1, with D perhaps matching TRBD2 (5 bases). This CDR3 has 14 residues. The V gene lost 0 bases and the J gene lost 9 bases, with 13 bases spanning the gap. Germline V CDR1 and CDR2: SGHDT, YYEEEE. CDR3 protein: CASSLAPIGVEQFF. The CDR3 DNA follows: TGTGCCAGCAGCTTGGCCCCCATCGGGGTTGAGCAGTTCTTC.

V usage is TRBV11-2 and J usage is TRBJ2-7; 7 bases match TRBD2. The CDR3 consists of 15 residues. V lost 4 bases, J lost 3 bases, and 9 bases stayed unmatched. CDR1 and CDR2 (germline): SGHAT, FQNNGV. This CDR3 reads CASSSGAGVIYEQYF. For the CDR3, the DNA is TGTGCCAGCAGCTCCGGCGCGGGGGTTATCTACGAGCAGTACTTC.

J is TRBJ1-5 and V is TRBV19; 8 nucleotides match TRBD1. Germline assignment: CDR1 LNHDA and CDR2 SQIVND (reference sequence). The junction had 9 bases not matched to a gene; V was cut back by 4 bases and J by 4 bases. CDR3 length: 16 amino acids. DNA for the CDR3: TGTGCCAGTAGTACCCTTGGGACAGGATATAATCAGCCCCAGCATTTT. Translating gives CASSTLGTGYNQPQHF.

This clone has a single count. The rearrangement uses TRBV7-2 and TRBJ2-7, with no clear D. The germline V gene encodes CDR1 SGHTA and CDR2 FQGNSA. There are 12 residues in the CDR3. Trimming shortened V by 2 bases and J by 4 bases, and 6 bases separated the two germline ends. The CDR3 nucleotides read TGTGCCAGCAGCTTATATCTATACGAGCAGTACTTC. Translated: CASSLYLYEQYF.

J is TRBJ2-7 and V is TRBV25-1; TRBD1 agrees at 10 bases. The germline V gene encodes CDR1 MGHDK and CDR2 SYGVNS. J lost 3 bases, V lost 4 bases, and 6 bases had no gene match. The CDR3 has 15 residues. CDR3 protein: CASSVETGGFYEQYF. The CDR3 DNA is TGTGCCAGCAGTGTAGAGACAGGGGGCTTCTACGAGCAGTACTTC.

The chain uses TRBV27 and TRBJ2-1; TRBD2 agrees at 9 bases. Germline values: CDR1 MNHEY, CDR2 SMNVEV (reference sequence). This CDR3 spans 15 amino acids. The junction had 4 bases not matched to a gene; V was cut back by 3 bases and J by 4 bases. CDR3 DNA sequence: TGTGCCAGCAGTTTTCTGGCGGGAGGGTACAATGAGCAGTTCTTC. Encoded protein: CASSFLAGGYNEQFF.